This T cell receptor (beta chain) came from a study of T cells in Graves' hyperthyroidism and ophthalmopathy. Study overall: The authors collected peripheral blood at initial diagnosis, before any treatment.

Germline assignment: CDR1 DFQATT and CDR2 SNEGSKA (reference sequence). This CDR3 is 17 amino acids long. J was trimmed by 0 bases and V by 3 bases; bases with no gene match: 9. Points from the study as a whole: Ophthalmopathy cases were set apart from stable hyperthyroidism by a 13 V-J model.

Template material for amplifying TCR beta CDR3 regions consisted of RNA transcripts. The study used the HTBI primer set for a first-round RT-PCR of the TCR CDR3. TCRdb called the multiplex PCR reads again in MiXCR, with one record for every CDR3 protein. The profile shows about 610,000 distinct CDR3 sequences, roughly 14% of them singletons. This clonotype was counted at least ten times. The antigen is not known. The chain carries TRBV20-1 and TRBJ2-3; 10 positions match TRBD2. The sequenced material came from blood. The sequence came from a woman aged 40 to 50 with Graves' ophthalmopathy. As DNA, the CDR3 is TGCAGTGCTAGCCAACTAGCGGGGATTACTAGCACAGATACGCAGTATTTT. The encoded protein is CSASQLAGITSTDTQYF.